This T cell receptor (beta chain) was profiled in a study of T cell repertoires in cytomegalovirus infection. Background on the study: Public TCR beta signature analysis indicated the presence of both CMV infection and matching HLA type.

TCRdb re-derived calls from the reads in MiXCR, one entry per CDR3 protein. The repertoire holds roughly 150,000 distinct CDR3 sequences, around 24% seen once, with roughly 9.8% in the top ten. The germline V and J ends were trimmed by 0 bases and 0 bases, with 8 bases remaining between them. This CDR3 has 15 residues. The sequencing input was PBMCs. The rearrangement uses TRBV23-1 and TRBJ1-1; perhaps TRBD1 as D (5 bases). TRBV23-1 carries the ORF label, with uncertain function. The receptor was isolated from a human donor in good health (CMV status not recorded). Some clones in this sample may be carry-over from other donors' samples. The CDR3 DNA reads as TGCGCCAGCAGTCAATCGGGACGGCTGAACACTGAAGCTTTCTTT. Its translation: CASSQSGRLNTEAFF.